This T cell receptor (beta chain) derives from a study of blood T cell repertoires in COVID-19 (dated by TCRdb to the early 2020s). For the study in its entirety: The collaborator samples originated in the United States, Italy and Spain and spanned the acute and convalescent phases of COVID-19. Deeply sampled blood TCRbeta repertoires from subjects exposed to, actively infected with, or recovered from COVID-19 were included in the dataset. Samples came from the ongoing ImmuneRACE study (first 160 participants) plus 1,254 subjects from 6 global collaborators. The repertoires were released in a freely available public database intended as a resource for research on the immune response to SARS-CoV-2. The prospective study material was composed of cDNA or gDNA derived from T cells, B-cell-depleted T cells, or PBMCs. HLA class I and class II types, where available, came from metadata supplied by the sample provider rather than from assay-based typing. Sample metadata almost always included a de-identified subject ID, COVID-19 status, age in years and sex. General conclusions and limits of the study: Clinical and demographic metadata were provided uncurated, with the amount varying by source and participant.

With respect to this clone: Its specific antigen is unknown. It has no much larger one-base neighbor in the sample; base qualities were not kept.

TCRbeta CDR3 regions were amplified from genomic DNA by means of the immunoSEQ Assay, a bias-controlled multiplex PCR. The paper's processing steps were these. Nucleated cell counts per sample were estimated from amplification of reference gene primers within the assay. To quantify the absolute abundance of each unique TCRbeta CDR3 rearrangement, sequence reads were collapsed and filtered. For each sample, productive Simpson clonality was calculated as the square root of Simpson's diversity index across productive rearrangements. As stored in TCRdb, this immuneACCESS dataset retains in-frame rearrangements with V and J assigned. A fraction of the clones does not appear; measured against another copy, unresolved V genes explain less than half of the discrepancy, and the remainder lacks a known reason. That table gives V, J and clone size, and the DNA gave D and trimming. Here the sample has 310,000 or so clones; nearly 90% occur a single time. The ten most abundant clones make up 1.5% to 2% of the sample.

Participants in the prospective study were enrolled through a virtual design, were aged about 18 to 100 years, and lived in under 25 United States geographic areas. Cohort assignment in the prospective study relied on participant-reported clinical history from a screening survey and a study questionnaire. In the prospective study, mobile phlebotomists collected whole blood, serum and a nasopharyngeal or oropharyngeal swab from each participant. Prospective study participants could optionally give additional blood draws and questionnaires over an approximately two-month period. Before DNA extraction, prospective study blood samples were shipped either frozen or at room temperature. Source material: PBMCs or T cells enriched from blood (not recorded which). This receptor was obtained from a young woman with acute COVID-19.

In nucleotides, the sequence is TGCGCCAGCAGACCACTCACTAACTCCTACGAGCAGTACTTC. This is translated as CASRPLTNSYEQYF. The chain links TRBV4-1 with TRBJ2-7; the D gene lacks a confident call. The germline V gene sets CDR1 to MGHRA and CDR2 to YSYEKL. Cut back by 6 bases and 0 bases, the V and J ends lie 12 bases apart. Reading from cysteine to phenylalanine, the CDR3 counts 14 amino acids. Of the read, only the CDR3 DNA is kept; its 42 bases are in frame from base 1.